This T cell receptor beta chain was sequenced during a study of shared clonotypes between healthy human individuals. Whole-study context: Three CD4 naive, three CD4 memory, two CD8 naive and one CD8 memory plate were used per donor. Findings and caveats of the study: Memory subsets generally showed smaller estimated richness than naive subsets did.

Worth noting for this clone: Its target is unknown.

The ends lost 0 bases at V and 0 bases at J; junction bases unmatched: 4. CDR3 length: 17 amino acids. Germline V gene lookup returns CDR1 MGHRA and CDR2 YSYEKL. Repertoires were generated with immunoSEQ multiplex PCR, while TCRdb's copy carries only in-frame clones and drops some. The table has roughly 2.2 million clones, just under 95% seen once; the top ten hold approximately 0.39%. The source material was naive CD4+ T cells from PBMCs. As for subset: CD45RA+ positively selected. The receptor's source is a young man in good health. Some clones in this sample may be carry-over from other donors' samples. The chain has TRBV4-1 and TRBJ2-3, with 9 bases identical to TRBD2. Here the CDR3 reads CASSQDRLAVSTDTQYF. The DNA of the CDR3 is TGCGCCAGCAGCCAAGACCGACTAGCGGTTAGCACAGATACGCAGTATTTT.